The sequence of this TCR beta chain was determined in a study of T cells in Graves' hyperthyroidism and ophthalmopathy. The CDR3 is 19 amino acids. Germline loops: CDR1 WNHNN, CDR2 SYGVQD (reference sequence). The trim removed 5 bases at V and 4 bases at J, leaving 17 bases unmatched. Study observations and caveats: Most thyroid clonotypes expanded above 0.001 appeared in blood too.

Details on this clonotype: Its antigen is not known.

The TCR beta CDR3 regions underwent amplification using RNA transcripts as the source. The TCR CDR3 first-round RT-PCR relied on the HTBI primer set. A single record per CDR3 protein comes from TCRdb applying MiXCR to the multiplex PCR reads. The sample holds some 530,000 distinct CDR3 sequences; about 22% are singletons and the top ten take under 55%. This receptor was taken from a woman in her 70s with Graves' ophthalmopathy. Material for sequencing was blood. The V gene is TRBV10-1, the J gene TRBJ2-6; TRBD1 aligns across 7 bases. The CDR3 DNA is TGCGCCAGCAGTAAGGGGGCTTCTACCCAATACCCGGGGGCCAACGTCCTGACTTTC. Translated, it gives CASSKGASTQYPGANVLTF.